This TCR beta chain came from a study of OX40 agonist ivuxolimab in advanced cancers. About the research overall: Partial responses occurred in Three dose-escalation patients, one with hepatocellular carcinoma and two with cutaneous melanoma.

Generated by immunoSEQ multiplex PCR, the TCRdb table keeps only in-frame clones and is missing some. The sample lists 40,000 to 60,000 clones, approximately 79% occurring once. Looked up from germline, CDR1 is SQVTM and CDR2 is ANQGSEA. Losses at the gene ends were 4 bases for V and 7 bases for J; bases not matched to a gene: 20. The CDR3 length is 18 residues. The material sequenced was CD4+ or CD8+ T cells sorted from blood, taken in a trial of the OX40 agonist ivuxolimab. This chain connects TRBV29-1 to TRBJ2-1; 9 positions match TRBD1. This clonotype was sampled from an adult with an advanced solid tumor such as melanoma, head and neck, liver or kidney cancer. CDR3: CSVVFRPGQGSYRNEQFF. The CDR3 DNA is TGCAGCGTTGTCTTCCGGCCGGGACAGGGTTCGTATAGGAATGAGCAGTTCTTC.